In this sample, the clone carrying this TCR beta chain turned up a few times. The antigen remains undetermined. The data were obtained in a study of identical twins. Study-level points and caveats: Models underestimated how often monozygotic twins shared out-of-frame TCR alpha.

TCRdb fed the 5' RACE reads into MiXCR, producing one record per CDR3 protein. The sample holds 450,000 to 650,000 distinct CDR3 sequences, approximately 14% seen once. This CDR3 has 13 amino acids. Trimming stripped 3 bases from V and 6 bases from J, with 8 bases between. Germline V gene data show CDR1 as KGHDR and CDR2 as SFDVKD. The same sample was also used in a study of yellow fever vaccine responses in identical twins.

This chain connects TRBV24-1 to TRBJ2-1, with D hard to call. What was sequenced was CD4+ T cells sorted from blood. This clonotype was sampled from a woman younger than 30 in good health. In nucleotides, the CDR3 is TGTGCCACCAGTGATCCCCTGACCAATGAGCAGTTCTTC. This sequence encodes CATSDPLTNEQFF.